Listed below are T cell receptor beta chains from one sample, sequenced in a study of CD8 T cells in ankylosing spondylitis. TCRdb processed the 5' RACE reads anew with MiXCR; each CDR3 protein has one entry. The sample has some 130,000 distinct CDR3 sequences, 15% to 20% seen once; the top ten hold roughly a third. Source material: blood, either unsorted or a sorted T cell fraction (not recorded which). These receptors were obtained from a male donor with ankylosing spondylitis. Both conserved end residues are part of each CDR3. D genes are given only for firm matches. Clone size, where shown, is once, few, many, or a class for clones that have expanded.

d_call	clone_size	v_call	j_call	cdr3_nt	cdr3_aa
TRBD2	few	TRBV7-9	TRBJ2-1	TGTGCCAGCAGCTTAGTTCTAGCGGAATACAATGAGCAGTTCTTC	CASSLVLAEYNEQFF
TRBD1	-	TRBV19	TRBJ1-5	TGTGCCAGCGGACAGGGCTACTATAGCAATCAGCCCCAGCATTTT	CASGQGYYSNQPQHF
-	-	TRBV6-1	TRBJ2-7	TGTGCCAGCAGTGAAGCAGGGACGAGCCTAGTCGAGCAGTACTTC	CASSEAGTSLVEQYF
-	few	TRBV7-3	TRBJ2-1	TGTGCCAGCAGCCCAATAGGGGGGTATACCGCCAATGAGCAGTTCTTC	CASSPIGGYTANEQFF
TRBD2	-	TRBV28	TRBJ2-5	TGTGCCAGCAGTTCCCCGAGACTAGCGGGAGAGGAGACCCAGTACTTC	CASSSPRLAGEETQYF
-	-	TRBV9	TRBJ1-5	TGTGCCAGCAGTCAGGGAAATCAGCCCCAGCATTTT	CASSQGNQPQHF
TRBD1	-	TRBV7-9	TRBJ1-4	TGTGCCAGCAGCTCCAACAGGGGGCGGAATGAAAAACTGTTTTTT	CASSSNRGRNEKLFF
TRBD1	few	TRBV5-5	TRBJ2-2	TGTGCCAGCAGCGTAGACAGGGGGACCGGGGAGCTGTTTTTT	CASSVDRGTGELFF
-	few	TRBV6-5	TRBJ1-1	TGTGCCAGCAGTTACCTCCCCCGAAACACTGAAGCTTTCTTT	CASSYLPRNTEAFF
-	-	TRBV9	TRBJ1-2	TGTGCCAGCAGCCCGCGACCGACCAGAGCTAACTATGGCTACACCTTC	CASSPRPTRANYGYTF
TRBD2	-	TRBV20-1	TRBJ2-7	TGCAGTGCTAGCTGGCTAGCGGGACATTACGAGCAGTACTTC	CSASWLAGHYEQYF
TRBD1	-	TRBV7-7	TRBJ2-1	TGTGCTAGCAGCGAAGGGACAGGTAATGGCAATGAGCAGTTCTTC	CASSEGTGNGNEQFF
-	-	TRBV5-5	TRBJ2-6	TGTGCCAGCAGCCTGTGGGGCGCTGGGGCCAACGTCCTGACTTTC	CASSLWGAGANVLTF
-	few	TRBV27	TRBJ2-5	TGTGCCAGTACAGGGTTGGGGACCCAGTACTTC	CASTGLGTQYF
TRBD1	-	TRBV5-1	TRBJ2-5	TGCGCCAGCAGCTTGATTGGGACAGGTGAAGAGACCCAGTACTTC	CASSLIGTGEETQYF
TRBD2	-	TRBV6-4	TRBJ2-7	TGTGCCAGCGCCCCGGGTAGCGGGAACTACGAGCAGTACTTC	CASAPGSGNYEQYF
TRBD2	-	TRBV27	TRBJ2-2	TGTGCCAGCAGTTCCACTAGCGGGAGTGCACCGGGGGAGCTGTTTTTT	CASSSTSGSAPGELFF
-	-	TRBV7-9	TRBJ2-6	TGTGCCAGCAGAGGCCACAGTCTCGCTGGGGCCAACGTCCTGACTTTC	CASRGHSLAGANVLTF
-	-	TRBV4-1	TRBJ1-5	TGCGCCAGCAGCCGAGCCCTCAATCAGCCCCAGCATTTT	CASSRALNQPQHF
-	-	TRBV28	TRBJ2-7	TGTGCCAGCAGCCAACAGGGTTACGAGCAGTACTTC	CASSQQGYEQYF
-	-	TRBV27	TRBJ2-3	TGTGCCAGCAGTTCCTCAGATACGCAGTATTTT	CASSSSDTQYF
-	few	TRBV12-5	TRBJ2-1	TGTGCTAGTGGTTGGGGGGACAATGAGCAGTTCTTC	CASGWGDNEQFF
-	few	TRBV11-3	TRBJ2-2	TGTGCCACCCAGCACACCGGGGAGCTGTTTTTT	CATQHTGELFF
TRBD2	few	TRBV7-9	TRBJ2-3	TGTGCCAGCAGCTTTAACGTGCGGCGGGGGGAAACAGATACGCAGTATTTT	CASSFNVRRGETDTQYF
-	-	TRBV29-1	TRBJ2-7	TGCAGCGTAGCCGGGACGAACCCCTTCCCCTACGAGCAGTACTTC	CSVAGTNPFPYEQYF
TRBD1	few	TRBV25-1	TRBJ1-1	TGTGCCAGCGGGACAGGGCGCACTGAAGCTTTCTTT	CASGTGRTEAFF
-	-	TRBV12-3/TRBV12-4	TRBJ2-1	TGTGCCAGCAATGTCGGGACCCCGGGGAATGAGCAGTTCTTC	CASNVGTPGNEQFF
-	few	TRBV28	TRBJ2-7	TGTGCCAGCGGCCTTCGGGACTCCCCTTCCTACGAGCAGTACTTC	CASGLRDSPSYEQYF
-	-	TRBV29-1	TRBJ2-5	TGCAGCGTTGAAGAGGTGGGAAGGGAAGAGACCCAGTACTTC	CSVEEVGREETQYF
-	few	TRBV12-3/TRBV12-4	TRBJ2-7	TGTGCCAGCAGTTTGGCCTTGCCGTACGAGCAGTACTTC	CASSLALPYEQYF
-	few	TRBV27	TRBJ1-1	TGTGCCAGCAGTGGCCGGAGTGAGGCTGAAGCTTTCTTT	CASSGRSEAEAFF